The rows below give T cell receptor beta chains drawn from one sample of a study of control samples from healthy donors and cancer patients. Assay used: immunoSEQ multiplex PCR; TCRdb lists only in-frame clones, some missing. The sample has tens of thousands of clones, approximately 87% seen once. Sequenced material: PBMCs. The receptors were gathered from a woman aged 55-69 years with lung cancer. CDR3s include the opening cysteine and the closing phenylalanine or tryptophan. D genes are given only for firm matches. The size entry is marked missing in some rows and otherwise reads once, few, many or a size class.

D	J	size	V	CDR3	DNA
TRBD1	TRBJ1-1	once	TRBV29-1	CSVAPDRETEAFF	TGCAGCGTTGCCCCTGACAGGGAGACTGAAGCTTTCTTT
NA	TRBJ2-1	NA	TRBV10-3	CATGTAYNEQFF	TGTGCCACAGGGACTGCCTACAATGAGCAGTTCTTC
NA	TRBJ2-1	NA	TRBV29-1	CSVDGETLNEQFF	TGCAGCGTTGACGGTGAAACCCTCAATGAGCAGTTCTTC
NA	TRBJ2-2	NA	TRBV7-9	CASSSGTITGELFF	TGTGCCAGCAGCTCCGGGACAATCACCGGGGAGCTGTTTTTT
TRBD2	TRBJ2-3	NA	TRBV18	CASSPAGLAGETDTQYF	TGTGCCAGCTCACCGGCGGGGCTAGCGGGAGAAACAGATACGCAGTATTTT
NA	TRBJ1-4	few	TRBV7-4	CASSFREGEKLFF	TGTGCCAGCAGCTTCAGGGAGGGGGAAAAACTGTTTTTT
NA	TRBJ1-6	NA	TRBV27	CASSLAGKSSYNSPLHF	TGTGCCAGCAGTTTAGCAGGGAAGAGCTCCTATAATTCACCCCTCCACTTT
NA	TRBJ2-6	NA	TRBV11-3	CASNEGTYSGANVLTF	TGTGCCAGCAATGAGGGGACGTACTCTGGGGCCAACGTCCTGACTTTC
NA	TRBJ2-7	NA	TRBV2	CASSDAASYEQYF	TGTGCCAGCAGTGATGCTGCCTCTTACGAGCAGTACTTC
NA	TRBJ2-2	NA	TRBV7-2	CASSLVSGELFF	TGTGCCAGCAGCTTAGTTTCCGGGGAGCTGTTTTTT
NA	TRBJ1-4	NA	TRBV6-5	CASSYSTGRTNEKLFF	TGTGCCAGCAGTTACTCGACCGGGCGCACTAATGAAAAACTGTTTTTT
NA	TRBJ2-1	once	TRBV5-1	CASSLGTTNEQFF	TGCGCCAGCAGCTTGGGTACCACCAATGAGCAGTTCTTC
NA	TRBJ2-7	NA	TRBV7-2	CASSLRGPYEQYF	TGTGCCAGCAGCTTAAGGGGTCCCTACGAGCAGTACTTC
NA	TRBJ2-1	once	TRBV4-2	CASSQDKVSANEQFF	TGTGCCAGCAGCCAAGATAAGGTTTCGGCCAATGAGCAGTTCTTC
NA	TRBJ2-7	few	TRBV19	CASTGAGASYEQYF	TGTGCCAGCACCGGGGCAGGGGCCTCCTACGAGCAGTACTTC
NA	TRBJ2-3	NA	TRBV4-3	CASSQVLGENTDTQYF	TGCGCCAGCAGCCAAGTACTGGGGGAGAACACAGATACGCAGTATTTT
TRBD1	TRBJ1-5	NA	TRBV5-1	CASSLEGTGSQPQHF	TGCGCCAGCAGCTTGGAGGGGACAGGGAGTCAGCCCCAGCATTTT
TRBD1	TRBJ1-3	NA	TRBV7-2	CASSSLDRVGNTIYF	TGTGCCAGCAGCTCCTTAGACAGGGTGGGAAACACCATATATTTT
NA	TRBJ2-3	NA	TRBV4-2	CASSQRGGLIDTQYF	TGTGCCAGCAGCCAAAGGGGGGGCCTTATAGATACGCAGTATTTT
NA	TRBJ2-3	NA	TRBV11-2	CASSLAAGNTDTQYF	TGTGCCAGCAGCTTAGCCGCCGGCAACACAGATACGCAGTATTTT
NA	TRBJ1-1	once	TRBV19	CASSIQGRFMNTEAFF	TGTGCCAGTAGTATACAGGGGCGGTTCATGAACACTGAAGCTTTCTTT
TRBD1	TRBJ1-4	NA	TRBV19	CASKGSEVTGGNEKLFF	TGTGCCAGTAAGGGGTCGGAGGTCACAGGGGGTAATGAAAAACTGTTTTTT
NA	TRBJ2-7	NA	TRBV28	CASSLWSGSTYEQYF	TGTGCCAGCAGTTTATGGTCAGGGAGCACCTACGAGCAGTACTTC